Each of the 21 T cell receptor beta chains below was sequenced from the same sample in a study of T cells in Graves' hyperthyroidism and ophthalmopathy. Amplified TCR beta CDR3 regions came from RNA transcripts. In the first-round RT-PCR of the TCR CDR3, the HTBI primer set was used. TCRdb recomputed calls from the multiplex PCR reads with MiXCR, one row per CDR3 protein. The table shows 600,000 to 800,000 distinct CDR3 sequences, with roughly a third occurring only once. The source material was blood. Source of these receptors: a woman in her thirties or forties with Graves' hyperthyroidism.

The sample holds a few counts of this clonotype. This chain connects TRBV5-1 to TRBJ1-2; TRBD1 is a possible D gene (6 bases). Germline CDR1 reads SGHRS; CDR2 reads YFSETQ. This CDR3 region has 17 residues. Trimming stripped 0 bases from V and 0 bases from J, with 15 bases between. The CDR3 here is CASSLGPLGASNYGYTF. The CDR3 DNA follows: TGCGCCAGCAGCTTGGGACCCCTGGGGGCCTCTAACTATGGCTACACCTTC.

This clonotype has just one count. This may arise from a read error, as a much more abundant clone is one base away. The chain couples TRBV19 to TRBJ1-2; 8 nucleotides align to TRBD1. CDR3 length equals 15 residues. Germline assignment: CDR1 LNHDA and CDR2 SQIVND (reference sequence). The CDR3 protein is CASSILRGRTYRYTF. CDR3 nucleotide sequence: TGTGCCAGTAGTATACTCAGGGGGCGCACCTATCGCTACACCTTC.

This clonotype was seen just once. A read error is likely, as this CDR3 ends without the conserved phenylalanine or tryptophan. This chain joins TRBV6-5 and TRBJ1-2; weak D call: TRBD1 (5 bases). Per germline, CDR1 MNHEY and CDR2 SVGAGI. This CDR3 is 15 amino acids long. Trimming shortened V by 4 bases and J by 3 bases, and 15 bases separated the two germline ends. The CDR3 sequence is CASSLRVGADYGYTL. The CDR3 region has the DNA TGTGCCAGCAGTTTAAGAGTTGGGGCGGACTATGGCTACACCCTC.

This clonotype came up a few times. This chain links TRBV6-2 or TRBV6-3 with TRBJ2-5; 8 bases map to TRBD1. CDR1 is MNHEY, CDR2 SVGEGT, per germline. The J segment lost 9 bases and the V segment lost 0 bases, leaving 6 bases of the junction unmatched. The CDR3 contains 14 residues. CDR3 sequence reads: CASSYSGQGKAQYF. The DNA for the CDR3 is TGTGCCAGCAGTTACTCAGGACAGGGAAAGGCCCAGTACTTC.

This clonotype was seen only a few times. This chain joins TRBV7-2 and TRBJ1-2; perhaps TRBD1 as D (6 bases). V was cut by 11 bases and J by 4 bases, with 20 bases left in between. Germline CDR1 and CDR2: SGHTA and FQGNSA. The CDR3 has 14 amino acids. CDR3 in amino acids: CAWSLGGYGYGYTF. As DNA, the CDR3 is TGTGCCTGGAGTTTAGGGGGGTACGGCTATGGCTACACCTTC.

The chain joins TRBV6-2 or TRBV6-3 to TRBJ2-7; the D is unclear. Trimming took 0 bases from V and 7 from J, leaving 10 bases between them. Germline V CDR1 and CDR2: MNHEY, SVGEGT. The CDR3 is 13 residues long. This CDR3 reads CASSYSELQEQYF. The CDR3 nucleotides read TGTGCCAGCAGTTACTCGGAGTTGCAGGAGCAGTACTTC.

This clonotype has a count of ten or more. The chain is built from TRBV20-1 and TRBJ1-6; 8 positions agree with TRBD1. Germline CDR1 and CDR2: DFQATT and SNEGSKA (reference sequence). Germline trimming cut 6 bases from V and 10 bases from J; bases unmatched to any gene: 17. The CDR3 covers 16 residues. The CDR3 sequence: CSAGPQGAHRGSPLHF. DNA of the CDR3: TGCAGTGCCGGCCCCCAGGGGGCCCATCGAGGGTCACCCCTCCACTTT.

This clonotype showed up many times. The rearrangement uses TRBV18 and TRBJ1-1, with TRBD1 matching over 7 bases. The ends lost 3 bases at V and 5 bases at J; junction bases unmatched: 6. The germline V gene has CDR1 KGHSH and CDR2 LQKENI. The CDR3 contains 14 residues. The CDR3 nucleotides are TGTGCCAGCTCACCTCAGGGGGTGGATACTGAAGCTTTCTTT. Its translation is CASSPQGVDTEAFF.

About this clonotype: A much bigger clone sits one base away, suggesting this may be a read error. This chain joins TRBV7-8 and TRBJ1-3; the D is unclear. Germline CDR1 reads SGHVS; CDR2 reads FQNEAQ. The CDR3 covers 16 residues. CDR3: CASSLAPGLSGNTIHF. CDR3 nucleotides: TGTGCCAGCAGCTTAGCCCCCGGCCTCTCTGGAAACACCATACATTTT.

The chain employs TRBV10-2 and TRBJ1-2; 9 nucleotides line up with TRBD1. The CDR3 covers 13 residues. Looked up from germline, CDR1 is WSHSY and CDR2 is SAAADI. Trimming cost V 6 bases and J 6 bases; bases outside gene matches: 5. The CDR3 here is CASRGQGGDGYTF. The CDR3 coding sequence is TGCGCCAGCAGGGGACAGGGAGGGGATGGCTACACCTTC.

The table lists this clonotype with a count of one. Sequence at one end of the junction differs from germline and may be a read error. V and J are TRBV25-1 and TRBJ2-3, with D tentatively TRBD2 (6 bases). CDR1 is MGHDK, CDR2 SYGVNS, per germline. The CDR3 loop spans 13 amino acids. For the CDR3, the DNA is TGTGCCAGCGGTGAAAGGAGCGGGGATACGCAGTATTTT. It codes for CASGERSGDTQYF.

The sample holds many counts of this clonotype. The chain joins TRBV5-6 to TRBJ1-2; TRBD1 is a possible D gene (6 bases). This CDR3 contains 14 residues. V was shortened by 1 base and J by 4 bases, with 11 bases between the two germline ends. The V gene's germline CDR1 is SGHDT and CDR2 YYEEEE. CDR3 bases: TGTGCCAGCAGCTTGAGTAAGGGGGTCTATGGCTACACCTTC. Protein sequence: CASSLSKGVYGYTF. Combining the CDR3 with reference TRBV5-6 and TRBJ1-2 gives the whole variable domain DAGVTQSPTHLIKTRGQQVTLRCSPKSGHDTVSWYQQALGQGPQFIFQYYEEEERQRGNFPDRFSGHQFPNYSSELNVNALLLGDSALYLCASSLSKGVYGYTFGSGTRLTVV.

In its sample, this clonotype was seen many times. CDR3 residues: CASSPQMNSPLHF. The CDR3 nucleotides are TGCGCCAGCAGTCCTCAGATGAATTCACCCCTCCACTTT. The chain uses TRBV10-1 and TRBJ1-6, with no clear D. V was clipped by 5 bases and J by 7 bases, with 9 bases between them. Germline loops: CDR1 WNHNN, CDR2 SYGVQD (reference sequence). The CDR3 spans 13 residues.

The chain is built from TRBV6-5 and TRBJ2-7; TRBD2 agrees at 10 bases. The J call is doubtful: the DNA matches TRBJ2-1 better. The CDR3 runs 15 residues. Per the germline V gene, CDR1 is MNHEY and CDR2 is SVGAGI. The CDR3 protein is CASSYLASGGNEQFF. CDR3 DNA sequence: TGTGCCAGCAGTTATTTGGCTAGCGGGGGCAATGAGCAGTTCTTC.

This clonotype was seen a handful of times. This may stem from a read error, because a much larger clone lies one nucleotide away. V is TRBV2 and J is TRBJ1-5; D call uncertain. Trimming cost V 2 bases and J 5 bases, with 4 bases left between them. CDR3 length: 12 amino acids. CDR1 is SNHLY, CDR2 FYNNEI, per germline. CDR3 region: CASSEPDQPQHF. In DNA, the CDR3 is TGTGCCAGCAGTGAACCCGATCAGCCCCAGCATTTT.

This clonotype was picked up a small number of times. The V and J genes are TRBV5-1 and TRBJ1-4; 9 nucleotides agree with TRBD1. Trimming removed 2 bases from V and 4 bases from J; junction bases left unmatched: 6. From germline, CDR1 is SGHRS and CDR2 YFSETQ. The CDR3 extends over 16 amino acids. CDR3 bases: TGCGCCAGCAGCTTAAGACAGGGGGTTGATAATGAAAAACTGTTTTTT. As protein: CASSLRQGVDNEKLFF.

Concerning this clonotype itself: One end of the junction is discordant with germline, which a read error may explain. This chain links TRBV7-2 with TRBJ1-3, with D maybe TRBD1 (6 bases). CDR1 and CDR2 from the germline V gene are SGHTA and FQGNSA. The CDR3 loop spans 18 amino acids. DNA of the CDR3: TGTGCCAGCAGTTTAGCGGGGGCGCATAAAAATGCTGGAAACACCATATATTTT. Protein sequence: CASSLAGAHKNAGNTIYF.

This clonotype has ten or more counts. The gene calls are TRBV19 and TRBJ1-2; 9 bases line up with TRBD1. This CDR3 has 15 amino acids. The V and J ends lost 6 bases and 4 bases, in that order; junction bases with no gene match: 9. Germline V gene lookup returns CDR1 LNHDA and CDR2 SQIVND (reference sequence). The CDR3 DNA sequence: TGTGCCAGTAGACCGGGACAGGGACTGACCTATGGCTACACCTTC. It is translated as CASRPGQGLTYGYTF.

This clonotype came up a few times. This rearrangement joins TRBV20-1 to TRBJ1-1, with D maybe TRBD1 (5 bases). The CDR3 runs to 14 residues. The germline CDR1 and CDR2 sequences are DFQATT and SNEGSKA (reference sequence). V shed 3 bases and J shed 7 bases, with 18 bases lying between them. CDR3 nucleotide sequence: TGCAGTGCTAGGGTTCGGGGAGGGGCGAGTGAAGCTTTCTTT. As protein: CSARVRGGASEAFF.

The rearrangement links TRBV5-8 to TRBJ2-6; D ambiguous. This CDR3 is built from 17 residues. Trimming took off 8 bases at V and 0 bases at J, with 18 bases between the two ends. Germline V gene sequence: CDR1 SGHTS, CDR2 YDEGEE. The CDR3 bases are TGTGCCAGAAAGGAGCTCCAACTTACCTCTGGGGCCAACGTCCTGACTTTC. As protein: CARKELQLTSGANVLTF.

Many counts were recorded for this clonotype. This chain uses TRBV7-3 with TRBJ1-4, with D perhaps TRBD1 (5 bases). This CDR3 has 15 amino acids. Deletions cut 0 bases from V and 8 bases from J, with 13 bases between. Looked up from germline, CDR1 is SGHTA and CDR2 is FQGTGA. The DNA for the CDR3 is TGTGCCAGCAGCTTAACTGGAGGGGATGGAGAAAAACTGTTTTTT. Protein product: CASSLTGGDGEKLFF. Supplemented by reference TRBV7-3 and TRBJ1-4, the full variable domain reads GAGVSQTPSNKVTEKGKYVELRCDPISGHTALYWYRQSLGQGPEFLIYFQGTGAADDSGLPNDRFFAVRPEGSVSTLKIQRTERGDSAVYLCASSLTGGDGEKLFFGSGTQLSVL.